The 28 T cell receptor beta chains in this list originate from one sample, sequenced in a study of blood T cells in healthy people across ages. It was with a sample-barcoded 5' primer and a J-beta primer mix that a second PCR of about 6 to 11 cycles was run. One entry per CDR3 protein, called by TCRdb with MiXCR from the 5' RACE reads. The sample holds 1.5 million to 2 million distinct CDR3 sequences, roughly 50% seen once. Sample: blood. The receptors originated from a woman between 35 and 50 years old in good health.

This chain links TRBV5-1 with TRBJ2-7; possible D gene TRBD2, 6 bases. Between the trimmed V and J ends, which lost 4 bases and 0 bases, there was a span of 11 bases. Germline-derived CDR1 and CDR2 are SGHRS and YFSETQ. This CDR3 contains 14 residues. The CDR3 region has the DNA TGCGCCAGCAGCCCCGGACTAAACTCCTACGAGCAGTACTTC. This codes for CASSPGLNSYEQYF. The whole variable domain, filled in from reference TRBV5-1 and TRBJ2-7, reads KAGVTQTPRYLIKTRGQQVTLSCSPISGHRSVSWYQQTPGQGLQFLFEYFSETQRNKGNFPGRFSGRQFSNSRSEMNVSTLELGDSALYLCASSPGLNSYEQYFGPGTRLTVT.

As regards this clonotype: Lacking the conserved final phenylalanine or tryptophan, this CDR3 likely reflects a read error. The CDR3 sequence: CASSPRGQGKETQYL. CDR3 sequence (DNA): TGCGCCAGCAGCCCGCGAGGACAGGGGAAAGAGACCCAGTACTTA. This chain connects TRBV5-1 to TRBJ2-5, with 9 bases lining up with TRBD1. Germline CDR1 SGHRS, CDR2 YFSETQ. The V segment lost 4 bases and the J segment 3 bases; nucleotides outside the gene matches: 7. This CDR3 comprises 15 residues.

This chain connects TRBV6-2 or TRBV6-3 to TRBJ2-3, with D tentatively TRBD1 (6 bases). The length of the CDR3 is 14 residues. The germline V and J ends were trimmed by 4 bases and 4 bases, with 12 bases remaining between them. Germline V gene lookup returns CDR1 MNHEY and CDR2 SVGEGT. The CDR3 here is CASSWNRAPDTQYF. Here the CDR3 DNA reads TGTGCCAGCAGTTGGAACAGGGCCCCAGATACGCAGTATTTT.

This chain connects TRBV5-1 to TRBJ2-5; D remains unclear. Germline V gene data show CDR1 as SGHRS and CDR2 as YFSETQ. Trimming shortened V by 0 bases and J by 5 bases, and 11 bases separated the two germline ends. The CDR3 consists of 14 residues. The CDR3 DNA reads TGCGCCAGCAGCTTGGAACCGGTCGGGGAGACCCAGTACTTC. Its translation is CASSLEPVGETQYF.

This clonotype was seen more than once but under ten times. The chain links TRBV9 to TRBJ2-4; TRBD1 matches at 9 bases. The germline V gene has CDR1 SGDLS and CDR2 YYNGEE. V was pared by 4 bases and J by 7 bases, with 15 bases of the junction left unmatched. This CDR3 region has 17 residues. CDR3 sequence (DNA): TGTGCCAGCAGCCCTCAGACCGGGACAGGGACGAAGAACATTCAGTACTTC. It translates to CASSPQTGTGTKNIQYF.

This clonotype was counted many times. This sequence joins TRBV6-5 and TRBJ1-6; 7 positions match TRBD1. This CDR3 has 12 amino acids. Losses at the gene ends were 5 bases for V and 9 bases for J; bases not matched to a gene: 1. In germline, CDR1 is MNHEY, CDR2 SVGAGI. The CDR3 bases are TGTGCCAGCAGTAACAGGGGTTCACCCCTCCACTTT. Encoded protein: CASSNRGSPLHF.

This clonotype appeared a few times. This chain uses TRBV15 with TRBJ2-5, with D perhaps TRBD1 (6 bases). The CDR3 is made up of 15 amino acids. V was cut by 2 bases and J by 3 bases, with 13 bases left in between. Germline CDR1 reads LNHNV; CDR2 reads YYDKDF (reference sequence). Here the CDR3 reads CATSRPQGGEETQYF. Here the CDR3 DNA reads TGTGCCACCAGCAGACCACAGGGTGGGGAAGAGACCCAGTACTTC.

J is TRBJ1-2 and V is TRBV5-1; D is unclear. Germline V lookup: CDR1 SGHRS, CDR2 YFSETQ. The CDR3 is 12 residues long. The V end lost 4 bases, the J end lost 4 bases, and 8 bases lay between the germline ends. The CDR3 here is CASSAIGYGYTF. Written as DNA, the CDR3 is TGCGCCAGCAGCGCAATCGGCTATGGCTACACCTTC.

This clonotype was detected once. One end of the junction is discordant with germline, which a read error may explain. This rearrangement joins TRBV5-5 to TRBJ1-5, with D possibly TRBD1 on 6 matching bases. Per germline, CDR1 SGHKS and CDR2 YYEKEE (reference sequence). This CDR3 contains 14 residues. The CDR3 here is CAGSPGVSNQPQHF. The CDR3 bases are TGTGCCGGCAGCCCAGGGGTTAGCAATCAGCCCCAGCATTTT.

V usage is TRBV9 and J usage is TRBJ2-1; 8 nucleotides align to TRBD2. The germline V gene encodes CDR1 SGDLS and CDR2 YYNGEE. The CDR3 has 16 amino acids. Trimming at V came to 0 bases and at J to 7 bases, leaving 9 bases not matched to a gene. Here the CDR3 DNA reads TGTGCCAGCAGCGTAGTCCCAGGCGGGGGGAAGAATGAGCAGTTCTTC. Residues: CASSVVPGGGKNEQFF.

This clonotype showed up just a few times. CDR3 nucleotide sequence: TGTGCCAGCAGCTTAGTGCCTAGCGGGAGGATTACAGAGACCCAGTACTTC. This encodes CASSLVPSGRITETQYF. The rearrangement uses TRBV7-2 and TRBJ2-5; 11 bases line up with TRBD2. Germline assignment: CDR1 SGHTA and CDR2 FQGNSA. V shed 1 base and J 4 bases; nucleotides not matched to a gene: 8. The CDR3 is 17 residues long. The full variable domain, in which reference TRBV7-2 and TRBJ2-5 provide the parts outside the CDR3, is GAGVSQSPSNKVTEKGKDVELRCDPISGHTALYWYRQSLGQGLEFLIYFQGNSAPDKSGLPSDRFSAERTGGSVSTLTIQRTQQEDSAVYLCASSLVPSGRITETQYFGPGTRLLVL.

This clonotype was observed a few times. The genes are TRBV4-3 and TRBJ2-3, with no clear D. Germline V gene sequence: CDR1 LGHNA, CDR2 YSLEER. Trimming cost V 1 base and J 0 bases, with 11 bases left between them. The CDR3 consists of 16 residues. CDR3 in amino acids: CASSQGYRSSTDTQYF. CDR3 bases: TGCGCCAGCAGCCAAGGGTACAGATCTAGCACAGATACGCAGTATTTT.

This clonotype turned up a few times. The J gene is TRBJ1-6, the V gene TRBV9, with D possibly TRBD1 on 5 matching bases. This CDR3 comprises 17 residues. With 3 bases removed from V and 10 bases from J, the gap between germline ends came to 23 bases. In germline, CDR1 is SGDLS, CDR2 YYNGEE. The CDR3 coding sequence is TGTGCCAGCAGCGCTACCCCGGACCCGAGGCAGGGATCACCCCTCCACTTT. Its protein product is CASSATPDPRQGSPLHF.

CDR3 residues: CASSFSRLLNPYYGYTF. CDR3 bases: TGTGCCAGCAGTTTCTCTCGCCTACTAAATCCGTACTATGGCTACACCTTC. The V gene is TRBV6-2 or TRBV6-3, the J gene TRBJ1-2; D ambiguous. Germline-derived CDR1 and CDR2 are MNHEY and SVGEGT. There are 17 residues in the CDR3. Trimming stripped 4 bases from V and 3 bases from J, with 21 bases between.

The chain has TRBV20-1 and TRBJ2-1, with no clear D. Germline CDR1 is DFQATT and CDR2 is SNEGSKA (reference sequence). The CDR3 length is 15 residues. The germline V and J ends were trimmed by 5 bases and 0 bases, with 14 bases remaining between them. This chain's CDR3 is CSAPRVGSSYNEQFF. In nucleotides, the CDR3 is TGCAGTGCTCCCAGAGTCGGAAGCTCCTACAATGAGCAGTTCTTC.

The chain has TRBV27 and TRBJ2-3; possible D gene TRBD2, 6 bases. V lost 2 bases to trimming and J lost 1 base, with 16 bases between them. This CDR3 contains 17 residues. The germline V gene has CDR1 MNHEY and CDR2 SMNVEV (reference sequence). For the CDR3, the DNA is TGTGCCAGCAGTTTAGGATGGGGGGAGCTCGGCACAGATACGCAGTATTTT. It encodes CASSLGWGELGTDTQYF.

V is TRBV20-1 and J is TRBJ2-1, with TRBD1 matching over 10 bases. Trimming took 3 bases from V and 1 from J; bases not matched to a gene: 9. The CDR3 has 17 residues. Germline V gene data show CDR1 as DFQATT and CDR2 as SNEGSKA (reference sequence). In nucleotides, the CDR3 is TGCAGTGCTAGTGGGACAGGGGCCCTAAGTTCCTACAATGAGCAGTTCTTC. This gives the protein CSASGTGALSSYNEQFF.

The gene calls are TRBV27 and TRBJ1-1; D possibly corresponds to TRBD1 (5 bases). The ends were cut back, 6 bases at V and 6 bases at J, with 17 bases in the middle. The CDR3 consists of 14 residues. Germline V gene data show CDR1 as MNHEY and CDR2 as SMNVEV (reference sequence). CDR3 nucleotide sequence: TGTGCCAGCAGCCGCGTCGGGGGGATCTCTGAAGCTTTCTTT. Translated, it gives CASSRVGGISEAFF.

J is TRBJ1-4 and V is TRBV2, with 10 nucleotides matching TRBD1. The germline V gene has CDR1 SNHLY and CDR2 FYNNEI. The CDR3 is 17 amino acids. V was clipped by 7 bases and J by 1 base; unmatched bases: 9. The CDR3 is CASKEDRGTGTNEKLFF. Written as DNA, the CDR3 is TGTGCCAGCAAGGAGGACAGGGGGACGGGAACTAATGAAAAACTGTTTTTT.

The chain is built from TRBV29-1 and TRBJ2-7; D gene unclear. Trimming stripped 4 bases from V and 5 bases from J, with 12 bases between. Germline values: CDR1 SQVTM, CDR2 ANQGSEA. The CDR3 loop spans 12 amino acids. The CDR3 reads CSVVPGPDEQYF. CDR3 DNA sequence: TGCAGCGTTGTTCCGGGCCCCGACGAGCAGTACTTC.

The CDR3 DNA sequence: TGTGCCAGCAACGAACAGGGACAAGAGACCCAGTACTTC. It codes for CASNEQGQETQYF. V usage is TRBV2 and J usage is TRBJ2-5, with D perhaps TRBD1 (6 bases). The CDR3 length is 13 residues. Germline V gene data show CDR1 as SNHLY and CDR2 as FYNNEI. Trimming cost V 7 bases and J 2 bases, with 11 bases left between them.

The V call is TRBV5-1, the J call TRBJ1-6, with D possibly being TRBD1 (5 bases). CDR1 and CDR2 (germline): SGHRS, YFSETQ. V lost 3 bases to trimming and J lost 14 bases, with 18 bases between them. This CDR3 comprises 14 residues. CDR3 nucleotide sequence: TGCGCCAGCAGCTCGACCGGACAAGCCCAGACCCTCCACTTT. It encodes CASSSTGQAQTLHF.

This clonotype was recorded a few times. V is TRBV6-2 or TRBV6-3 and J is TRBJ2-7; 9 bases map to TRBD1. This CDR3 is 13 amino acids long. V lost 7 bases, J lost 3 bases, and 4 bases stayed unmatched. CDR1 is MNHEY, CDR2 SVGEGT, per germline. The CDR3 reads CASKGTGFYEQYF. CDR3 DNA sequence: TGTGCCAGCAAAGGGACAGGGTTCTACGAGCAGTACTTC.

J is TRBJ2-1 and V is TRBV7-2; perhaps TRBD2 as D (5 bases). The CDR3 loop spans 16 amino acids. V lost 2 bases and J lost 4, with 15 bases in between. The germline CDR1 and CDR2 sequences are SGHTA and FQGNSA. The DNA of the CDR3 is TGTGCCAGCAGCTTATCGGGGTTAGTATCGTACAATGAGCAGTTCTTC. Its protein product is CASSLSGLVSYNEQFF.

Here the CDR3 DNA reads TGTGCCAGCAGAAACAGACTAGTGGGGGAGACCCAGTACTTC. As protein: CASRNRLVGETQYF. The rearrangement links TRBV12-3 or TRBV12-4 to TRBJ2-7; D may be TRBD2 (6 bases). The DNA end lines up better with TRBJ2-5; the J call may be wrong. This CDR3 region has 14 residues.

The CDR3 nucleotides read TGTGCCAGCAGGTTTGGGGGACAGGGCAGGGGGAAGGACGAGCAGTACTTC. Translation: CASRFGGQGRGKDEQYF. The rearrangement joins TRBV28 to TRBJ2-5; 9 nucleotides align to TRBD1. TRBJ2-7 matches the DNA end more closely, so the J call is doubtful. The CDR3 has 17 residues. Per the germline V gene, CDR1 is MDHEN and CDR2 is SYDVKM.

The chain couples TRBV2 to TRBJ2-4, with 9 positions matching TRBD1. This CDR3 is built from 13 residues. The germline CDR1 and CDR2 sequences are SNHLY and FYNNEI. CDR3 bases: TGTACCACCTCAAGGGACAGGGCGAGAGAGCAGTACTTC. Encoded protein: CTTSRDRAREQYF.

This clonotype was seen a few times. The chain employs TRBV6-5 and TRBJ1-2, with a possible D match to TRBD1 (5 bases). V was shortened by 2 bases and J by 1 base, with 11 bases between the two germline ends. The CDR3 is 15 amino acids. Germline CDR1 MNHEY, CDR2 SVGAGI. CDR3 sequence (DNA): TGTGCCAGCAGTTACGGCCCAGGGAGTAACTATGGCTACACCTTC. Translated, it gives CASSYGPGSNYGYTF.